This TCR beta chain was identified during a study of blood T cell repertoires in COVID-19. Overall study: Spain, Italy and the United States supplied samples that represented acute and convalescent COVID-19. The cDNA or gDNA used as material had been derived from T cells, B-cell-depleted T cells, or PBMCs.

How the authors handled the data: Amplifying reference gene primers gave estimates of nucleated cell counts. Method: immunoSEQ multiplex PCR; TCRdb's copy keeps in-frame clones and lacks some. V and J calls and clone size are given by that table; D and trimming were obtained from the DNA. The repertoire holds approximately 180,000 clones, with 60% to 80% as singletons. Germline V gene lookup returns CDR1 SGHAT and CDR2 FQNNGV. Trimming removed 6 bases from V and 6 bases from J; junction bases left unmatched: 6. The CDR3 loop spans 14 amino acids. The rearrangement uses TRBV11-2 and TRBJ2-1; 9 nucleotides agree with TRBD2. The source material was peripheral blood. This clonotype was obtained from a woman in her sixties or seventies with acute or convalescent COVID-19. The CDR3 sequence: CASSPSGNSNEQFF. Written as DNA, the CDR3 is TGTGCCAGCAGTCCTAGCGGGAATTCCAATGAGCAGTTCTTC.